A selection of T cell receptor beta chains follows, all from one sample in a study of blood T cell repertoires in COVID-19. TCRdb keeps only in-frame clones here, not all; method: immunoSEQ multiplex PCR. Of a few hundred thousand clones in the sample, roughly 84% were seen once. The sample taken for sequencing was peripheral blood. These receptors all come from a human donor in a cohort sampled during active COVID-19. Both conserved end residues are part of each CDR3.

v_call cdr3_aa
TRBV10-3 CAISGQGIYEQYF
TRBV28 CASSSIQIGLGQGNTEAFF
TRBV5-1 CASSTAGQEGEKLFF
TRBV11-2 CASSLTGVVTGELFF
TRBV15 CATSRDFRSRVVGYTF
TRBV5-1 CASSRDLAGASYEQYF
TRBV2 CASSVRGFSYNEQFF
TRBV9 CASSVGQGDEKLFF
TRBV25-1 CASSGDWTSGYYNEQFF
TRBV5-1 CASRPTGFGANVLTF
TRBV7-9 CASSFGDRGDFTDTQYF
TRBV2 CASSRLADPYEQYF
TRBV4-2 CASSQEGVNTEAFF
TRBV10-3 CAISPGLLSPLHF
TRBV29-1 CSVARVAGESDTQYF
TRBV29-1 CSVEWGVNEQFF
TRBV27 CASSRTGGAETQYF
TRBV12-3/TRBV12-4 CASSFQAPDTQYF
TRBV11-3 CASSPTSSQWNEQFF
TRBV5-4 CASSRGTSGAYEQYF
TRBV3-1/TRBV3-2 CASSHFPSGSAGIRYEQYF
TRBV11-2 CASSSAWGVSGNTIYF
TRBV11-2 CASSFAPVGGNTEAFF
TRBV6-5 CASSTDRSPNEKLFF
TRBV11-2 CASSLRQGWNYGYTF
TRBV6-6 CASSYSGGSTDTQYF
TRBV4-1 CASSPSLANTEAFF
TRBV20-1 CSASSSYNEQFF
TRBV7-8 CASSLGLVTTEAFF
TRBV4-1 CASSQGQGSNYEQYF
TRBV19 CASNRIGGIDNQPQHF
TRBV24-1 CATSRGASGADTQYF
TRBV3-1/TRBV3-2 CASSHGLAGEYEQYF
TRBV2 CASSRTSIDNEQFF